This T cell receptor beta chain was recorded in a study of neurological immune-mediated disorders (dated by TCRdb to about 2019). Describing the broader study: Using UMI-based sequencing, the study compared peripheral blood TCR-beta repertoires from patients with HTLV-I-associated myelopathy (HAM/TSP), patients with multiple sclerosis, and healthy controls. The 90 to 110 TCR-beta libraries included longitudinal samples, technical triplicates and paired sorted CD4+ and CD8+ T-cell subsets alongside PBMC samples. To precisely calculate how much the frequency of each individual clone varied, libraries were sequenced in technical triplicate. The cohort included about 66 subjects: about 15 with HAM/TSP, about 34 with multiple sclerosis, and 20 or so healthy controls. Study-level results and caveats: Across subjects, expanded clones never shared an identical CDR3 amino acid sequence, which suggests that the TCR-beta repertoires in every group were private. TCR clonal expansion was highest in HAM/TSP patients and lowest in MS patients, with MS patients falling below even healthy controls.

cDNA was synthesized by template-switch 5'RACE using a primer carrying a 10-nucleotide random unique molecular identifier by which each TCR transcript was tagged. Every sequencing run yielded over 170 million TCR-beta sequences covering 15-18 subjects. Total RNA was extracted with the RNeasy kit. TCR-beta VDJ regions were amplified with primers for the TCR constant region and the 5'RACE anchor, using the KAPA Real-time Library Amplification kit. Sample indexes and Illumina adaptors were added in a first PCR, after which library yield was increased in a second PCR. The roughly 650 bp TCR product was size-selected on a 2% E-gel SizeSelection system after Ampure bead purification. Before pooling, library quality was assessed on a Bioanalyzer, concentration was determined with Qubit, and library quantification was performed with the Kapa Library Quantification kit. An Illumina HiSeq 2500 sequenced the libraries paired-end 2 x 150 bp. To increase sequence diversity, roughly 24-31% phiX was spiked into each library pool. The original methods were these. The UMI-based MiGEC pipeline processed quality-filtered reads and removed over 75% of raw TCR sequences during error correction. VDJ genes were aligned to IMGT germline references, and each clonotype was defined by a unique CDR3 amino acid sequence together with V-J genes. Clonal expansion, Shannon diversity and CDR3 relatedness (CalcPairwiseDistances, ClusterSamples) were evaluated with VDJtools, and phylogenetic trees were built with CLCbio workbench. Expanded clones were defined as having at least 8 unique UMIs, based on coefficient-of-variation modelling across technical triplicates. Through fastp at Q25 and MiXCR, TCRdb rebuilt clones from the public reads, retaining in-frame beta chains. Merged by CDR3 protein, the rows form single entries marked with the most common genes and DNA. None of the V and J calls come from the authors' own analysis; TCRdb made them. In all, the sample holds more than 30,000 distinct CDR3 sequences, and about an eighth of those were seen once. The biggest ten clones account for 5.2% of the sample.

Many counts were recorded for this clonotype. Its antigen has not been determined. Per-base qualities were not stored, and no clone one base away is much larger. From the cysteine through the phenylalanine, the CDR3 covers 12 amino acids. The only DNA kept is the CDR3, 36 bases in frame from the first base. The V end loses 3 bases and the J end loses 5 bases, and a stretch of 10 bases separates them. The germline V gene supplies CDR1 SQVTM and CDR2 ANQGSEA. The meaning of the sample's time point label: technical triplicate 2. For the sorted-subset TCR libraries, the starting material was about 920,000 sorted CD4+ or CD8+ T cells. Peripheral blood underwent Ficoll-Hypaque density gradient centrifugation to isolate PBMCs, which were then cryopreserved in liquid nitrogen. The study also sequenced paired sorted CD4+ and CD8+ subsets from healthy controls, HAM/TSP patients and MS patients.

This chain is built from TRBV29-1 and TRBJ1-2, with TRBD1 tentatively as D gene (6 bases match). This sequence was found in a female donor with HTLV-1-associated myelopathy (HAM/TSP). The sequencing sample was made of CD4+ T cells from blood. The bases are TGCAGCGTTGACAGGGGAGGTTATGGCTACACCTTC. The encoded protein is CSVDRGGYGYTF. With all but the CDR3 taken from the reference TRBV29-1 and TRBJ1-2 genes, the full variable domain is: SAVISQKPSRDICQRGTSLTIQCQVDSQVTMMFWYRQQPGQSLTLIATANQGSEATYESGFVIDKFPISRPNLTFSTLTVSNMSPEDSSIYLCSVDRGGYGYTFGSGTRLTVV.